This TCR beta chain was profiled in a study of CD8+ T cells in alopecia areata. In each case, RNA was isolated and then reverse transcribed into cDNA as the sequencing template. Profiling relied on immunoSEQ multiplex PCR, and the TCRdb table lists in-frame clones only, not all of them. The table records more than 200,000 clones, less than 65% of them present only once. Treatment defined: oral pan-JAK inhibitor, 5-10 mg twice daily. Germline V gene data show CDR1 as SGDLS and CDR2 as YYNGEE. Trimming shortened V by 0 bases and J by 2 bases, and 10 bases separated the two germline ends. This CDR3 has 15 amino acids.

This sequence was found in a human donor with alopecia areata. This chain links TRBV9 with TRBJ2-3; D is perhaps TRBD2 (6 bases). The source material was CD4+ T cells sorted from blood, sampled at week 4, from a patient treated with tofacitinib. CDR3 sequence (DNA): TGTGCCAGCAGCGTAGTTGGCGGGGACACAGATACGCAGTATTTT. Protein product: CASSVVGGDTDTQYF. Together with reference TRBV9 and TRBJ2-3, the CDR3 gives the full variable domain: DSGVTQTPKHLITATGQRVTLRCSPRSGDLSVYWYQQSLDQGLQFLIQYYNGEERAKGNILERFSAQQFPDLHSELNLSSLELGDSALYFCASSVVGGDTDTQYFGPGTRLTVL.